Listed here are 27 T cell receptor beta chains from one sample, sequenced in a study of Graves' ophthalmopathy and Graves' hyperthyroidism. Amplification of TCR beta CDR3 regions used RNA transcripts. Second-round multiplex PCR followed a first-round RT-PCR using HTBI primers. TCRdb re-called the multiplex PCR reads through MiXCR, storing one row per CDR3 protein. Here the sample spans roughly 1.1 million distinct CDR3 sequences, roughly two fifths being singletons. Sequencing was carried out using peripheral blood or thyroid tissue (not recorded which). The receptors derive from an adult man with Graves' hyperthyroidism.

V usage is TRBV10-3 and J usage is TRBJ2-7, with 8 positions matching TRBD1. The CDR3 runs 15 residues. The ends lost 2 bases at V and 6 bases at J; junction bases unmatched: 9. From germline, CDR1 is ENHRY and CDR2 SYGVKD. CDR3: CAISEPLETGAEQYF. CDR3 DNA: TGTGCCATCAGTGAGCCCCTAGAGACAGGGGCCGAGCAGTACTTC.

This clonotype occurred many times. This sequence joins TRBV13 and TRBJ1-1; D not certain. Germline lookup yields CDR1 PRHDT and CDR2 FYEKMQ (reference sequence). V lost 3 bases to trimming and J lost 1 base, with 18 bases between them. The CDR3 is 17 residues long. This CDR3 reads CASSFPPIGKANTEAFF. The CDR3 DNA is TGTGCCAGCAGCTTCCCCCCCATTGGTAAAGCGAACACTGAAGCTTTCTTT.

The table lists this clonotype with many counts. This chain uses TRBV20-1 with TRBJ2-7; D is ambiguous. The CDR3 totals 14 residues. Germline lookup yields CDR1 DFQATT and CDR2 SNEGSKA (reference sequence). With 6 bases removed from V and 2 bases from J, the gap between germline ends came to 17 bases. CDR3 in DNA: TGCAGTGCCTATAGTGTCGAAGAAACCTACGAGCAGTACTTC. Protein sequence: CSAYSVEETYEQYF.

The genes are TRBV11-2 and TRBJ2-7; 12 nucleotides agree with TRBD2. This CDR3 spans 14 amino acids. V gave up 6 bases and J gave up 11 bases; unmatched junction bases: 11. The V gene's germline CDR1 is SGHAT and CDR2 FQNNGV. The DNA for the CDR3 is TGTGCCAGCAGGACCGGGGCTAGCGGGAGGGCGGAGTACTTC. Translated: CASRTGASGRAEYF.

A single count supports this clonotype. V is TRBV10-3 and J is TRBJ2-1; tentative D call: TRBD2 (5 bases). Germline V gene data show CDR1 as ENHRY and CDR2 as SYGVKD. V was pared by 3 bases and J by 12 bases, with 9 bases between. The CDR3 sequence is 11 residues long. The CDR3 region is CAISDGVAQFF. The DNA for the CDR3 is TGTGCCATCAGTGACGGGGTAGCGCAGTTCTTC.

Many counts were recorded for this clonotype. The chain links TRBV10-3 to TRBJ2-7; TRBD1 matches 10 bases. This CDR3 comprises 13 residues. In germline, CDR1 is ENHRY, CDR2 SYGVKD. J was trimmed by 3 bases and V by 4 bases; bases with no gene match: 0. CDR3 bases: TGTGCCATCAGTGGGACAGGGGGCTACGAGCAGTACTTC. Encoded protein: CAISGTGGYEQYF.

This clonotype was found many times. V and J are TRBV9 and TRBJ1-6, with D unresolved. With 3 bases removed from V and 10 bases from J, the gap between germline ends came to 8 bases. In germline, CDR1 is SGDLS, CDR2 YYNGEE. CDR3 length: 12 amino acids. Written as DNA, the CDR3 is TGTGCCAGCAGCGCTGGAGAGTCACCCCTCCACTTT. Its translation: CASSAGESPLHF.

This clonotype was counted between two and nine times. The DNA of the CDR3 is TGTGCCAGCAGTTACTTGATTGGCACTGAAGCTTTCTTT. Its protein product is CASSYLIGTEAFF. The chain joins TRBV6-6 to TRBJ1-1; D is ambiguous. V was shortened by 1 base and J by 4 bases, with 7 bases between the two germline ends. Germline CDR1 reads MNHNY; CDR2 reads SVGAGI (reference sequence). This CDR3 has 13 amino acids.

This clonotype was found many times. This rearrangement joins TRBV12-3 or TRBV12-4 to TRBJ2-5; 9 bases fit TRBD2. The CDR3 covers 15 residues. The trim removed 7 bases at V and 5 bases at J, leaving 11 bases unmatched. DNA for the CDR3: TGTGCCAGCACCCCTGGGACTAGCAGTTGGGAGACCCAGTACTTC. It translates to CASTPGTSSWETQYF.

The DNA for the CDR3 is TGTGCCAGCAGCCATGGGACAGCGAGCACTGAAGCTTTCTTT. Its protein is CASSHGTASTEAFF. This chain links TRBV11-2 with TRBJ1-1; 7 nucleotides align to TRBD1. Germline-derived CDR1 and CDR2 are SGHAT and FQNNGV. The CDR3 length is 14 residues. V dropped 5 bases and J dropped 4; count of bases not matched to a gene: 7.

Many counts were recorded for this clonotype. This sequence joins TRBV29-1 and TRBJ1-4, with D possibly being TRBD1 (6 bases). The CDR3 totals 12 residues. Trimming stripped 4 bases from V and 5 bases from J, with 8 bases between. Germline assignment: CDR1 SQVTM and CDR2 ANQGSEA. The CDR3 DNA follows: TGCAGCGTTGTGGACAGCAATGAAAAACTGTTTTTT. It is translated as CSVVDSNEKLFF.

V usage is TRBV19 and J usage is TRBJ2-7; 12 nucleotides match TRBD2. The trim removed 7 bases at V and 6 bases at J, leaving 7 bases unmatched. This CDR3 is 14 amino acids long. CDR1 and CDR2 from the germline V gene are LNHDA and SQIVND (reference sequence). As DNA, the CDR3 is TGTGCCAGTACCGGACTAGCGGGGCTTTGCGAGCAGTACTTC. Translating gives CASTGLAGLCEQYF.

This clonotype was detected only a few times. Here the CDR3 DNA reads TGTGCCAGCACCCCAGGGGTAAGCGCTGAAGCTTTCTTT. Protein product: CASTPGVSAEAFF. The chain employs TRBV10-3 and TRBJ1-1, with a possible D match to TRBD1 (6 bases). There are 13 residues in the CDR3. From germline, CDR1 is ENHRY and CDR2 SYGVKD. Trimming cost V 10 bases and J 6 bases, with 18 bases left between them.

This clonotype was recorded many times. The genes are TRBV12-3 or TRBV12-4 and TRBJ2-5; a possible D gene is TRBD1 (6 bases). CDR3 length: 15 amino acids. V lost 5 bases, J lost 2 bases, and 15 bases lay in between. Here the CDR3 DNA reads TGTGCCAGCAGTCCAACCCCGGGACAACAAGAGACCCAGTACTTC. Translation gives CASSPTPGQQETQYF.

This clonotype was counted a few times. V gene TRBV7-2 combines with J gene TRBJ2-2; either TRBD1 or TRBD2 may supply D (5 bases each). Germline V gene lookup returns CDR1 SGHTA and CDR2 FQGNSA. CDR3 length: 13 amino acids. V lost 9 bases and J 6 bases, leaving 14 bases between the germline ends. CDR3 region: CASRTFGAGELFF. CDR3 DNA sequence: TGTGCCAGTCGGACATTCGGGGCCGGGGAGCTGTTTTTT.

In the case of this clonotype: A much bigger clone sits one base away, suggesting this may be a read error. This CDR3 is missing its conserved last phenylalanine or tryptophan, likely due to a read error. The CDR3 here is CASSQHWNTEAFL. As DNA, the CDR3 is TGTGCCAGCAGCCAGCACTGGAACACTGAAGCTTTCCTT. J is TRBJ1-1 and V is TRBV19, with unresolved D. The V gene lost 9 bases and the J gene lost 1 base, with 12 bases spanning the gap. The length of the CDR3 is 13 residues. Germline lookup yields CDR1 LNHDA and CDR2 SQIVND (reference sequence).

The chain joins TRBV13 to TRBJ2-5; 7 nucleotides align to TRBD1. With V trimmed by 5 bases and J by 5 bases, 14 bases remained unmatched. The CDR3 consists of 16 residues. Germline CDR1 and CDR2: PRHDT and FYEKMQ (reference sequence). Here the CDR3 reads CASSGLRQGDDETQYF. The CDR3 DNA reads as TGTGCCAGCAGCGGCTTACGACAGGGTGATGACGAGACCCAGTACTTC.

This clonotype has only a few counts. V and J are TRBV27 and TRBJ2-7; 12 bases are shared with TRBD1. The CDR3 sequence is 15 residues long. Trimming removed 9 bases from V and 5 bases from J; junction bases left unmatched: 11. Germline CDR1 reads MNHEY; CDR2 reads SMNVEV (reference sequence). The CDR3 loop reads CASQGTGTGGDEQYF. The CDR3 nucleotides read TGTGCCAGTCAAGGCACAGGGACAGGGGGCGACGAGCAGTACTTC.

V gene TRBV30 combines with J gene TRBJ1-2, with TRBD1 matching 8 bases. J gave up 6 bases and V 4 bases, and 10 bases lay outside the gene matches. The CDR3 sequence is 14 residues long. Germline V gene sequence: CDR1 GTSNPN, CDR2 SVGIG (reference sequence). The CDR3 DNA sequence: TGTGCCTGGACCCGGGACAGGCCCGGAGATGGCTACACCTTC. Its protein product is CAWTRDRPGDGYTF.

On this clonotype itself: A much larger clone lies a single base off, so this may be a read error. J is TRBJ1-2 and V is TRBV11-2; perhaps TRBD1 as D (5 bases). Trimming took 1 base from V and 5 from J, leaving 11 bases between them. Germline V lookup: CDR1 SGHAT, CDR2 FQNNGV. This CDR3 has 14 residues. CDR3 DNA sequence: TGTGCCAGCAGCTTAGCGGAGGGGAAGTATGGCTACACCTTC. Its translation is CASSLAEGKYGYTF. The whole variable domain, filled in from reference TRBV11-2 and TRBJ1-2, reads EAGVAQSPRYKIIEKRQSVAFWCNPISGHATLYWYQQILGQGPKLLIQFQNNGVVDDSQLPKDRFSAERLKGVDSTLKIQPAKLEDSAVYLCASSLAEGKYGYTFGSGTRLTVV.

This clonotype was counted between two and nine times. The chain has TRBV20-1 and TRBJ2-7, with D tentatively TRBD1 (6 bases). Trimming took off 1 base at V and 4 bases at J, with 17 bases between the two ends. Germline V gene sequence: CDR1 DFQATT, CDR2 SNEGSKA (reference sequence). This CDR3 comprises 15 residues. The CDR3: CSARVPLVGGYEQYF. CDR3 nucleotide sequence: TGCAGTGCTAGAGTCCCTCTGGTAGGGGGATACGAGCAGTACTTC.

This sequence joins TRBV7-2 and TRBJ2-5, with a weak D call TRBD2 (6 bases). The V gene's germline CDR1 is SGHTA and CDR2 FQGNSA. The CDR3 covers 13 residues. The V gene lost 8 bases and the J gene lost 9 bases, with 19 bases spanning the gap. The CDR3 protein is CASGGGGASPQYF. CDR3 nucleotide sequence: TGTGCCAGCGGAGGAGGAGGGGCGTCGCCCCAGTACTTC.

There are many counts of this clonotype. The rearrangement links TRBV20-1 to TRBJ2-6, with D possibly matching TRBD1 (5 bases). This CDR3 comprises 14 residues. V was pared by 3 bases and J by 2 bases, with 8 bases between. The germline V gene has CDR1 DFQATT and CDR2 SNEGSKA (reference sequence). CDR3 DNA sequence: TGCAGTGCTAGGGCAGGGACTGGGGCCAACGTCCTGACTTTC. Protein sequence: CSARAGTGANVLTF.

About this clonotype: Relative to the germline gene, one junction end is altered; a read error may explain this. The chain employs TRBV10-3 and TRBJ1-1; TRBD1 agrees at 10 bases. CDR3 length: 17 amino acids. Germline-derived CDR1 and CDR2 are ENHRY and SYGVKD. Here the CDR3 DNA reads TGTGCCAGCAGTTACCAAAGACAGGGGGCGATGAACACTGAAGCTTTCTTT. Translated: CASSYQRQGAMNTEAFF.

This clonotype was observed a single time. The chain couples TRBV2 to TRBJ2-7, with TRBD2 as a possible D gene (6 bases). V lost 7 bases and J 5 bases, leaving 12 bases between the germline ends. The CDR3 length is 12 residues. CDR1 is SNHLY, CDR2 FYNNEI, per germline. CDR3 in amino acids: CASNEGLHEQYF. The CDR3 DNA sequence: TGTGCCAGCAATGAGGGACTTCACGAGCAGTACTTC.

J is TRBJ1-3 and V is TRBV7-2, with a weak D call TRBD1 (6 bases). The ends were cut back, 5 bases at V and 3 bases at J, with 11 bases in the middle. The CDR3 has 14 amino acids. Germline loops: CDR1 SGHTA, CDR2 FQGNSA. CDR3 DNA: TGTGCCAGCAGCCTCCGGACAGTTGGAAACACCATATATTTT. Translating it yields CASSLRTVGNTIYF.

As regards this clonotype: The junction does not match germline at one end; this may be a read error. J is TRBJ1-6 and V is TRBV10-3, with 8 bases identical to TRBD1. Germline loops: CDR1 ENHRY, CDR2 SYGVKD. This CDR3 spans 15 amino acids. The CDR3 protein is CASSFTGGYNSPLHF. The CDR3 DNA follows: TGTGCCAGCAGTTTCACAGGGGGCTATAATTCACCCCTCCACTTT.